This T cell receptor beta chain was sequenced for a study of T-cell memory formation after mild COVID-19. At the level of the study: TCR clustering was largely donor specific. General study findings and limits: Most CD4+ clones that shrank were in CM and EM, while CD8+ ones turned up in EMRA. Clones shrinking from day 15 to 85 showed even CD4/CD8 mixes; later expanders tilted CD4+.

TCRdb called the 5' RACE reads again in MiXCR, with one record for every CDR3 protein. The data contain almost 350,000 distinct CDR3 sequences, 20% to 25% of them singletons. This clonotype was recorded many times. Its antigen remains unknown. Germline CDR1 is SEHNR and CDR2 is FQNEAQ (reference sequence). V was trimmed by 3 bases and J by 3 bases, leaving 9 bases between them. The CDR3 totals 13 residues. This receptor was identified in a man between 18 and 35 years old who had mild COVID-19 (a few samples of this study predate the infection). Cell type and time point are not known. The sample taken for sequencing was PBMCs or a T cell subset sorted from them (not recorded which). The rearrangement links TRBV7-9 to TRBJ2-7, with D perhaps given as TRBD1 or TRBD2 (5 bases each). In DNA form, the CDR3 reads TGTGCCAGCAGCTTCCGGGACGTCTACGAGCAGTACTTC. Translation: CASSFRDVYEQYF.